The source of this T cell receptor beta chain is a study of control samples from healthy donors and cancer patients (TCRdb year 2020). For this clone: Its antigen is unknown. The input lacks base qualities; no much larger clone sits a single base away.

The method was the immunoSEQ multiplex PCR assay. TCRdb re-hosts the immuneACCESS table, in-frame sequences only. Its copies lack some clones; in the studies checked, an unresolved V gene accounts for under half of them, and the cause for the rest is not known. Here the sample has 250,000 to 300,000 clones; roughly 82% occur a single time. Jointly, the top ten make up 13% of the sample. The clonotype originates from a woman aged 55-70 years with lung cancer. Sequenced material: PBMCs.

The CDR3 region: CASSYSNYPGSSPLHF. DNA sequence: TGTGCCAGCAGTTACTCCAATTACCCCGGAAGTTCACCCCTCCACTTT. The chain links TRBV6-5 with TRBJ1-6, with the D gene call left open. The junction carries 15 bases between V and J, which are trimmed by 0 bases and 9 bases respectively. Counted from cysteine to phenylalanine, this CDR3 has 16 amino acids. The entry retains the CDR3 DNA only, 48 bases that are in frame from base 1. Based on the germline V gene, the CDR1 and CDR2 sequences are MNHEY and SVGAGI.